This TCR beta chain came from a study of blood T cells in healthy people across ages. Germline CDR1 is MGHRA and CDR2 is YSYEKL. The CDR3 has 16 amino acids. A note on this clonotype: Antigen: not known.

Study-level results: For the donors, CMV status was unknown and possibly confounded expanded clonotype changes. Measured against age, TCR beta diversity per million T cells decreased in a roughly linear manner.

The authors ran a second PCR of roughly 6 to 11 cycles using a sample-barcoded 5' primer and a J-beta primer mix. A tag from a template-switch adaptor with 12 random nucleotides marked each cDNA molecule. A single record per CDR3 protein comes from TCRdb applying MiXCR to the 5' RACE reads. The data show approximately 580,000 distinct CDR3 sequences, less than 25% seen once. The sample was also linked to a second study, of T cells of mothers and their children. That paper notes: In both related and unrelated pairs, TCR recombination output is shaped similarly by thymic selection.

Sequencing input: blood. This TCR was recovered from a boy younger than 18 in good health. The V call is TRBV4-1, the J call TRBJ2-1; TRBD2 matches at 13 bases. With the DNA end fitting TRBJ2-7 better, the J assignment may be wrong. The CDR3 DNA follows: TGCGCCAGCAGCCACGGACTAGCGGGAGATAAGCACGAGCAGTACTTC. This codes for CASSHGLAGDKHEQYF.